Given below is one T cell receptor beta chain in context. There are a few counts of this clonotype. This clone's antigen is unknown. It has no much larger one-base neighbor in the sample; base qualities were not kept. This specimen comes from a study of T cells in Graves' hyperthyroidism and ophthalmopathy (dated by TCRdb to the late 2010s). Broadly, across the study: Peripheral blood was sampled at the time of initial diagnosis, prior to any treatment. The 85 to 100 discovery patients were divided at random into training and test sets in a 7:3 ratio. TCR V-J signatures able to tell the groups apart were searched for in a discovery cohort of 100 or so patients, of whom 43 had Graves' ophthalmopathy and roughly 58 had stable Graves' hyperthyroidism. Once sampling was done, hyperthyroidism patients were given methimazole at a starting dose of 30 mg daily, whereas ophthalmopathy patients were given high-dose intravenous methylprednisolone. Thyroid tissue and blood T-cell repertoires from more than five Graves' hyperthyroidism patients were also compared in the study. Prospective prediction of ophthalmopathy was tested in an independent validation cohort consisting of some 18 hyperthyroidism patients and approximately 16 patients who later progressed to ophthalmopathy. The paper describes TCR Vbeta CDR3 sequencing of roughly 130 peripheral blood samples, made up of about 40 ophthalmopathy patients, roughly 72 hyperthyroidism patients and some 17 progressor patients. The full study reports these points: In validation, the model predicted progression to ophthalmopathy a median of roughly six months before onset, with 65% to 71% sensitivity and around 76% specificity. Blood samples also contained most of the expanded thyroid clonotypes (frequency above 0.001), which suggests that blood repertoires may reflect thyroid immune responses. Sample size was not statistically predetermined, and investigators were not blinded to group allocation. Ophthalmopathy was separated from stable hyperthyroidism by a 13 V-J signature model, with around 90% sensitivity and about 81% specificity obtained in cross-validation and 80%/75% obtained in testing.

Per the germline V gene, MNHNS is the CDR1 and SASEGT is the CDR2. From the cysteine through the phenylalanine, the CDR3 covers 15 amino acids. Of the read, only the CDR3 DNA is kept; its 45 bases are in frame from base 1. Clipping removes 6 bases from V and 3 bases from J, with 6 as the unmatched junction base count. The TCR beta CDR3 regions were amplified from the RNA transcripts. For the first round of RT-PCR on the TCR CDR3, the HTBI primer set was used together with the Qiagen OneStep RT-PCR kit. Libraries were constructed in a second round of multiplex PCR, after which size selection and purification were carried out. Sequencing of the libraries was done on an Illumina HiSeq2000 using paired-end 100 bp reads. Regarding the original processing steps: SOAPnuke was used to process the raw data, with reads discarded if the reads contained adapters or uncalled bases, had a mean Phred below 15, or lacked an exact constant-primer or identifier match. High-quality paired reads were merged using COPE v1.2.5, and each unique nucleotide sequence was defined as a clonotype. Clonotypes were aligned to IMGT TRBV, TRBD and TRBJ reference segments using MiTCR v1.1. The analysis was restricted to V-J combinations with a frequency above 0.0001, which together covered around 99% of the repertoires. A TCS score was defined as the ratio between F50 (clonal expansion) and ExV (chaos), using BLOSUM62-based TCRdist between CDR3 peptides within each V-J. Welch's t-statistics and random forest reduced roughly 500 V-J features to 13, which were used in a naive Bayes classifier (R e1071). TCRdb handled the public reads itself, with Q25 trimming in fastp and clone calling in MiXCR, and kept productive beta chains. Here each entry gathers all rows of one CDR3 protein and keeps the most common genes and DNA. These V and J calls originate from TCRdb's pipeline instead of the authors' own analysis. The sample includes about 740,000 distinct CDR3 sequences, with around 15% observed a single time. Roughly a tenth of the sample comes from the top ten.

Stable Graves' hyperthyroidism was defined as the absence of progression to ophthalmopathy over 18 months of follow-up. The hyperthyroidism patients were between 18 and 65 years old and newly diagnosed, with a disease duration of less than 2 months. The study excluded patients with uncontrolled infections, other autoimmune diseases, pregnancy or lactation. Diagnoses relied on clinical symptoms, serum thyroxine and TRAb, thyroid ultrasound and orbital computed tomography. PBMCs were isolated from 8 to 10 ml of fresh peripheral blood by Ficoll-Paque density gradient centrifugation. Total RNA was extracted using Trizol reagent, and RNA quality was assessed on an Agilent 2100 Bioanalyzer.

The receptor was isolated from a woman under 30 with Graves' hyperthyroidism. This chain is built from TRBV6-1 and TRBJ2-1; TRBD2 aligns with 9 central bases. The sample comprised blood. The CDR3 corresponds to CASRLFSGSYNEQFF. The DNA sequence is TGTGCCAGCAGGCTGTTTAGCGGGAGCTACAATGAGCAGTTCTTC.